The rows below give T cell receptor beta chains drawn from one sample of a study of patients and donors after allogeneic stem cell transplantation. MiXCR was run by TCRdb on the RT-PCR reads, yielding one entry per CDR3 protein. The repertoire holds tens of thousands of distinct CDR3 sequences, with approximately 49% as singletons. The specimen was blood, either unsorted or a sorted T cell fraction (not recorded which). The receptors shown here come from a human donor who was either an allogeneic HSCT recipient or a stem cell or donor lymphocyte infusion donor (not recorded which). It is not recorded whose cells these are; they may come from a transplant donor. CDR3s include the opening cysteine and the closing phenylalanine or tryptophan. A D gene is named only where the DNA matches it firmly. Only part of the rows carry a size: once, few, many, or a class if the clone is expanded.

>few|-|TRBJ1-4|TRBV6-2/TRBV6-3
TGTGCCAGCAGTCCCGGCGGCTTTGATGAAAAACTGTTTTTT
CASSPGGFDEKLFF
>-|TRBD1|TRBJ1-4|TRBV5-1
TGCGCCAGCAGCTTGGCCTCGGCAGGGGGTGAAAAACTGTTTTTT
CASSLASAGGEKLFF
>few|-|TRBJ1-5|TRBV5-5
TGTGCCAGCAGACAGGTCCTAGAGGGCAATCAGCCCCAGCATTTT
CASRQVLEGNQPQHF
>-|-|TRBJ1-1|TRBV4-2
TGTGCCAGCAGCCAAGAGGTTTGGGAGAACACTGAAGCTTTCTTT
CASSQEVWENTEAFF
>-|TRBD1|TRBJ2-2|TRBV24-1
TGTGCCACCAGTGATTTTCCGGACAGGGCGGGCACCGGGGAGCTGTTTTTT
CATSDFPDRAGTGELFF
>once|-|TRBJ1-6|TRBV7-3
TGTGCCAGCAGCGTTGACTGGGAATCACCCCTCCACTTT
CASSVDWESPLHF
>-|-|TRBJ1-5|TRBV7-9
TGTGCCAGCAGCGGTGACAGCAGCAATCAGCCCCAGCATTTT
CASSGDSSNQPQHF
>few|TRBD1|TRBJ1-1|TRBV12-3/TRBV12-4
TGTGCCAGCAGTCCAGAATTCGGACAGGGAGACACTGAAGCTTTCTTT
CASSPEFGQGDTEAFF
>once|TRBD2|TRBJ2-3|TRBV20-1
TGCAGTGCTACTAGCGGGAGGATATGGACAGATACGCAGTATTTT
CSATSGRIWTDTQYF
>few|-|TRBJ1-3|TRBV6-6
TGTGCCAGCAGTTACTCTGGAAACACCATATATTTT
CASSYSGNTIYF